This T cell receptor (beta chain) was recorded in a study of cytomegalovirus exposure and HLA in healthy donors. Looked up from germline, CDR1 is LNHDA and CDR2 is SQIVND (reference sequence). This CDR3 spans 20 amino acids. Germline trimming cut 5 bases from V and 1 base from J; bases unmatched to any gene: 13. The PCR ran on 60 Vbeta and 13 Jbeta primers. Assay: immunoSEQ multiplex PCR; the TCRdb copy retains only in-frame clones and omits some. The sample consists of about 94,000 clones, approximately 80% of them appearing once. This TCR came from a human donor in good health. The genes are TRBV19 and TRBJ2-1; 14 bases fit TRBD2. The sample was PBMCs. CDR3 in amino acids: CASSGYWGTSGSVSYNEQFF. CDR3 sequence (DNA): TGTGCCAGTAGTGGGTATTGGGGGACTAGCGGGAGTGTTTCCTACAATGAGCAGTTCTTC.